These T cell receptor beta chains were read from a single sample in a study of OX40 agonist ivuxolimab in advanced cancers. Assay: immunoSEQ multiplex PCR; the TCRdb copy retains only in-frame clones and omits some. The sample lists some 28,000 clones, approximately 86% occurring once. The sample consisted of CD4+ or CD8+ T cells sorted from blood, taken in a trial of the OX40 agonist ivuxolimab. These receptors all stem from an adult with an advanced solid tumor such as melanoma, head and neck, liver or kidney cancer. The CDR3 runs from the conserved cysteine through the conserved F or W. D genes are given only for firm matches. Clone size is shown for a subset of rows, as once, few, many or a class of expanded clone.

D gene: -; V gene: TRBV4-1; clone size: -; CDR3 length: 14; J gene: TRBJ1-1; CDR3 DNA: TGCGCCAGCAGCCATCGGACCGAAAACACTGAAGCTTTCTTT; CDR3 protein: CASSHRTENTEAFF
D gene: -; V gene: TRBV6-5; clone size: -; CDR3 length: 12; J gene: TRBJ1-1; CDR3 DNA: TGTGCCAGCAGAGCCGGGGGGCTTGAAGCTTTCTTT; CDR3 protein: CASRAGGLEAFF
D gene: -; V gene: TRBV5-5; clone size: -; CDR3 length: 14; J gene: TRBJ2-7; CDR3 DNA: TGTGCCAGCAGCTTGGCTGCGGGTGAGTACGAGCAGTACTTC; CDR3 protein: CASSLAAGEYEQYF
D gene: TRBD1; V gene: TRBV28; clone size: -; CDR3 length: 12; J gene: TRBJ1-5; CDR3 DNA: TGTGCCAGTTCAGGGGGCCTTAAGCCCCAGCATTTT; CDR3 protein: CASSGGLKPQHF
D gene: -; V gene: TRBV7-8; clone size: -; CDR3 length: 16; J gene: TRBJ2-2; CDR3 DNA: TGTGCCAGCAGCTTCCGATCGGGGGCAGCGACCGGGGAGCTGTTTTTT; CDR3 protein: CASSFRSGAATGELFF
D gene: TRBD2; V gene: TRBV27; clone size: -; CDR3 length: 17; J gene: TRBJ2-4; CDR3 DNA: TGTGCCAGCAGTCTCGTACCTTGGGGCGGGGGGAAAAACATTCAGTACTTC; CDR3 protein: CASSLVPWGGGKNIQYF
D gene: TRBD1; V gene: TRBV27; clone size: -; CDR3 length: 15; J gene: TRBJ1-1; CDR3 DNA: TGTGCCAGCAGTTTTGGGACAGGGGGGAACACTGAAGCTTTCTTT; CDR3 protein: CASSFGTGGNTEAFF
D gene: TRBD1; V gene: TRBV28; clone size: -; CDR3 length: 16; J gene: TRBJ2-7; CDR3 DNA: TGTGCCAGCAGTTTACCCCGACAGGGTCGAACCTACGAGCAGTACTTC; CDR3 protein: CASSLPRQGRTYEQYF
D gene: -; V gene: TRBV6-1; clone size: -; CDR3 length: 15; J gene: TRBJ1-1; CDR3 DNA: TGTGCCAGCAGTGAATTGGGACTGATGAACACTGAAGCTTTCTTT; CDR3 protein: CASSELGLMNTEAFF
D gene: -; V gene: TRBV27; clone size: -; CDR3 length: 12; J gene: TRBJ1-2; CDR3 DNA: TGTGCCAGCAGGGACGAGACGGGTGGCTACACCTTC; CDR3 protein: CASRDETGGYTF
D gene: -; V gene: TRBV7-9; clone size: -; CDR3 length: 13; J gene: TRBJ2-2; CDR3 DNA: TGTGCCAGCAGCGGGTGGGACACCGGGGAGCTGTTTTTT; CDR3 protein: CASSGWDTGELFF
D gene: TRBD2; V gene: TRBV6-1; clone size: -; CDR3 length: 15; J gene: TRBJ2-7; CDR3 DNA: TGTGCCAGCAGTGAAGCGCGGGGGGCTACCTACGAGCAGTACTTC; CDR3 protein: CASSEARGATYEQYF
D gene: -; V gene: TRBV7-9; clone size: -; CDR3 length: 12; J gene: TRBJ2-7; CDR3 DNA: TGTGCCAGCAGCTTATACGAGGGGGAGCAGTACTTC; CDR3 protein: CASSLYEGEQYF
D gene: -; V gene: TRBV7-9; clone size: once; CDR3 length: 13; J gene: TRBJ2-7; CDR3 DNA: TGTGCCAGCAGCTCATCCGGGACATCCGAGCAGTACTTC; CDR3 protein: CASSSSGTSEQYF
D gene: -; V gene: TRBV4-1; clone size: -; CDR3 length: 15; J gene: TRBJ1-4; CDR3 DNA: TGCGCCAGCAGCCGCCTTGGGGGGGCGGCTGAAAAACTGTTTTTT; CDR3 protein: CASSRLGGAAEKLFF
D gene: TRBD2; V gene: TRBV15; clone size: -; CDR3 length: 14; J gene: TRBJ2-3; CDR3 DNA: TGTGCCACCAGCAAGGGACTATTCACAGATACGCAGTATTTT; CDR3 protein: CATSKGLFTDTQYF
D gene: -; V gene: TRBV21-1; clone size: -; CDR3 length: 12; J gene: TRBJ2-7; CDR3 DNA: TGTGCCGGGGGGACAGGGGCCTACGAGCAGTACTTC; CDR3 protein: CAGGTGAYEQYF
D gene: -; V gene: TRBV27; clone size: -; CDR3 length: 14; J gene: TRBJ2-3; CDR3 DNA: TGTGCCAGCAGCGACCGGGGCCGCACAGATACGCAGTATTTT; CDR3 protein: CASSDRGRTDTQYF
D gene: -; V gene: TRBV7-8; clone size: -; CDR3 length: 16; J gene: TRBJ1-1; CDR3 DNA: TGTGCCAGCAGCGGGCCCCCCGGGACGGAGAACACTGAAGCTTTCTTT; CDR3 protein: CASSGPPGTENTEAFF
D gene: -; V gene: TRBV28; clone size: -; CDR3 length: 13; J gene: TRBJ1-3; CDR3 DNA: TGTGCCAGCCACAGCCTCTCTGGAAACACCATATATTTT; CDR3 protein: CASHSLSGNTIYF
D gene: TRBD1; V gene: TRBV27; clone size: -; CDR3 length: 13; J gene: TRBJ1-1; CDR3 DNA: TGTGCCAGCAAAGACAGGGCAAGAACTGAAGCTTTCTTT; CDR3 protein: CASKDRARTEAFF
D gene: -; V gene: TRBV27; clone size: -; CDR3 length: 14; J gene: TRBJ2-7; CDR3 DNA: TGTGCCAGCAGTTTCTCTGGCAACCTCTACGAGCAGTACTTC; CDR3 protein: CASSFSGNLYEQYF
D gene: -; V gene: TRBV6-4; clone size: -; CDR3 length: 18; J gene: TRBJ1-3; CDR3 DNA: TGTGCCAGCAGTGCCCTGGTGACTTTGGGGGGCTCTGGAAACACCATATATTTT; CDR3 protein: CASSALVTLGGSGNTIYF
D gene: TRBD1; V gene: TRBV14; clone size: -; CDR3 length: 13; J gene: TRBJ1-1; CDR3 DNA: TGTGCCAGCCGGGACAGCGGGAACACTGAAGCTTTCTTT; CDR3 protein: CASRDSGNTEAFF
D gene: -; V gene: TRBV11-2; clone size: medium-sized; CDR3 length: 14; J gene: TRBJ2-1; CDR3 DNA: TGTGCCAGCAGCCCGGACCAGTCCTACAATGAGCAGTTCTTC; CDR3 protein: CASSPDQSYNEQFF